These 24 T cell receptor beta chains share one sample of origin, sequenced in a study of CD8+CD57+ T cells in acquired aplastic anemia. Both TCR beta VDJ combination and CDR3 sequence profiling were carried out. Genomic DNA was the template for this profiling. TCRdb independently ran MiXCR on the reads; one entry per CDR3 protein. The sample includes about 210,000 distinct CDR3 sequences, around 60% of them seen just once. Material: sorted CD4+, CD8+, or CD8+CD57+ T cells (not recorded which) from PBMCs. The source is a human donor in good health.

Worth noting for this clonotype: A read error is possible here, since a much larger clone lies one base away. CDR3 sequence (DNA): TGTGCCCGGAGAGGGGCGGGAGGGTTCTACGAGCAGTACTTC. This encodes CARRGAGGFYEQYF. The rearrangement joins TRBV30 to TRBJ2-7, with 9 nucleotides matching TRBD2. The CDR3 loop spans 14 amino acids. Germline assignment: CDR1 GTSNPN and CDR2 SVGIG (reference sequence).

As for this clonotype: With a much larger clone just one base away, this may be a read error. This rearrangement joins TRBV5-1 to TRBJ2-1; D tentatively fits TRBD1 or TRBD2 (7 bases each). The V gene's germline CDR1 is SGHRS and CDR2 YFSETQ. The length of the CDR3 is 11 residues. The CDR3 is CTSRGRDEQLF. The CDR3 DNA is TGCACCAGCAGGGGGAGGGATGAGCAGCTCTTC.

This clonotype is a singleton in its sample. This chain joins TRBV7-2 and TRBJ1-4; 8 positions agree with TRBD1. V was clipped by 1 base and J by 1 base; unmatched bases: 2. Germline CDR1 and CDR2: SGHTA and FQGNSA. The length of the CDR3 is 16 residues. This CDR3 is CASSLDGTGTNEKLFF. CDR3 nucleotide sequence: TGTGCCAGCAGCTTAGACGGGACAGGAACTAATGAAAAACTGTTTTTT. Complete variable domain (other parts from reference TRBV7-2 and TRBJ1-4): GAGVSQSPSNKVTEKGKDVELRCDPISGHTALYWYRQSLGQGLEFLIYFQGNSAPDKSGLPSDRFSAERTGGSVSTLTIQRTQQEDSAVYLCASSLDGTGTNEKLFFGSGTQLSVL.

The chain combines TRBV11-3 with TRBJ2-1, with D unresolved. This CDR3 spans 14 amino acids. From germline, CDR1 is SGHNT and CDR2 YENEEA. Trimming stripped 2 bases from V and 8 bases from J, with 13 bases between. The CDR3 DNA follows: TGTGCCAGCAGCTTAAGTCACTCGGGCGATGAGCAGTTCTTC. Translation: CASSLSHSGDEQFF.

CDR3 DNA: TGCAGTGCTAGAGATCACAGGCGCAAGTATGGCTACACCTTC. Amino acids: CSARDHRRKYGYTF. This rearrangement joins TRBV20-1 to TRBJ1-2, with D possibly TRBD1 on 5 matching bases. In germline, CDR1 is DFQATT, CDR2 SNEGSKA (reference sequence). Trimming removed 0 bases at V and 5 bases at J, with 13 bases between. This CDR3 has 14 residues.

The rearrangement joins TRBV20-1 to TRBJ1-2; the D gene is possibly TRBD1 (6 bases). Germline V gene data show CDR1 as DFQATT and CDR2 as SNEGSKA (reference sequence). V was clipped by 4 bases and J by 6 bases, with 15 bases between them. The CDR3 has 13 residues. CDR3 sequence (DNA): TGCAGTGCTAATCCCAGGGGTTTGGATGGCTACACCTTC. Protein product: CSANPRGLDGYTF.

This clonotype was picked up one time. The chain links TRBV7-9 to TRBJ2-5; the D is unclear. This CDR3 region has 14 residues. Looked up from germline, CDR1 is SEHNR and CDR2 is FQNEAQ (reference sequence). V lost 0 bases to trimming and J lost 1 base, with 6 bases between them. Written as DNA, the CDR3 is TGTGCCAGCAGCTTAGCGGGGATCCAAGAGACCCAGTACTTC. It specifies CASSLAGIQETQYF.

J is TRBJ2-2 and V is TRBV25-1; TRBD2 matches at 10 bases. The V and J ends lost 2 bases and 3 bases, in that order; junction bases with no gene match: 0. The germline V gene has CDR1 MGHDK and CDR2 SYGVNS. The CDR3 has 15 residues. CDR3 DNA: TGTGCCAGCAGTGAACTAGCGGGGGACACCGGGGAGCTGTTTTTT. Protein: CASSELAGDTGELFF.

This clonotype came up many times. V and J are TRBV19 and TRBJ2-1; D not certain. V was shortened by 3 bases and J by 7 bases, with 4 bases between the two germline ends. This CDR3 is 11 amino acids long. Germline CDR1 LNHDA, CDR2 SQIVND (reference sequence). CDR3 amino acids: CASSIVNEQFF. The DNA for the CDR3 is TGTGCCAGTAGTATTGTTAATGAGCAGTTCTTC.

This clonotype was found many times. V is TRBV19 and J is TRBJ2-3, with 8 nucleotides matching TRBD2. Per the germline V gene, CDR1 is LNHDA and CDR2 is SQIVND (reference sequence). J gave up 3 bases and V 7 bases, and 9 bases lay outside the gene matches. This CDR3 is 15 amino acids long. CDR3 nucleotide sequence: TGTGCCAGTACCACGGGGGGGGCCGGTACAGATACGCAGTATTTT. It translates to CASTTGGAGTDTQYF.

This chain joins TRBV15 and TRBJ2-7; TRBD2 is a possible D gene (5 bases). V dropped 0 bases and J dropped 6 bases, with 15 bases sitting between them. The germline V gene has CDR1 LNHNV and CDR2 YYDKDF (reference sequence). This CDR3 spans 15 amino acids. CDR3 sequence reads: CATSREVARGIEQYF. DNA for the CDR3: TGTGCCACCAGCAGAGAGGTTGCTAGAGGGATCGAGCAGTACTTC. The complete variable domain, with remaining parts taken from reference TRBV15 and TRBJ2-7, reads DAMVIQNPRYQVTQFGKPVTLSCSQTLNHNVMYWYQQKSSQAPKLLFHYYDKDFNNEADTPDNFQSRRPNTSFCFLDIRSPGLGDTAMYLCATSREVARGIEQYFGPGTRLTVT.

CDR3 protein: CASSAESMNTEAFF. DNA of the CDR3: TGTGCCAGCAGCGCAGAAAGCATGAACACTGAAGCTTTCTTT. J is TRBJ1-1 and V is TRBV7-6; D gene ambiguous. This CDR3 has 14 residues. Germline V gene data show CDR1 as SGHVS and CDR2 as FNYEAQ. Trimming pared 5 bases from V and 0 bases from J, leaving 10 bases between.

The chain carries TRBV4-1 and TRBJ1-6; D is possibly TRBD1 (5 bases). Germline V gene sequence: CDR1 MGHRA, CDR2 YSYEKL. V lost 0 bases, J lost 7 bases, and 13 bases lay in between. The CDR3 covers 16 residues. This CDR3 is CASSQDLRRGNSPLHF. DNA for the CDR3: TGCGCCAGCAGCCAAGATCTTCGTAGGGGCAATTCACCCCTCCACTTT.

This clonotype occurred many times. The CDR3 loop reads CRADISSTDTQYF. CDR3 DNA: TGCAGAGCGGACATCTCTAGCACAGATACGCAGTATTTT. This rearrangement joins TRBV20-1 to TRBJ2-3; D may match TRBD1 or TRBD2 (5 bases each). Germline loops: CDR1 DFQATT, CDR2 SNEGSKA (reference sequence). The CDR3 is 13 residues long.

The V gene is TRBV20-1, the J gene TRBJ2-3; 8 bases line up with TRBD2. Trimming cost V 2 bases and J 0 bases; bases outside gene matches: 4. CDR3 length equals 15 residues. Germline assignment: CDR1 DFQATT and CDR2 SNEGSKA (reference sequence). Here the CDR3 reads CSARTTSGSTDTQYF. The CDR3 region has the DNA TGCAGTGCTAGAACCACTAGCGGAAGCACAGATACGCAGTATTTT.

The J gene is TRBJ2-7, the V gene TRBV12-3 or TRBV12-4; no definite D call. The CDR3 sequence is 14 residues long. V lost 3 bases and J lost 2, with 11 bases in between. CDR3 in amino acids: CASSLGLGTYEQYF. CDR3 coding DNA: TGTGCCAGCAGTTTGGGTCTAGGTACCTACGAGCAGTACTTC.

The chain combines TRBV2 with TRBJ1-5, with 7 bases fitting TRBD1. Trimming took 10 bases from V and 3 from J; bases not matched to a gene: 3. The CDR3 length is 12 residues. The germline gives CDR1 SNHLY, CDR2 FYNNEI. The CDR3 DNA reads TGTGCCACCCAGGGGGACAATCAGCCCCAGCATTTT. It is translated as CATQGDNQPQHF.

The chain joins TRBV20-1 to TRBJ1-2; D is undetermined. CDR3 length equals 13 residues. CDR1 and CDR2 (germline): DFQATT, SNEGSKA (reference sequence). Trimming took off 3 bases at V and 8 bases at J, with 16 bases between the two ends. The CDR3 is CSARDPPSGGYTF. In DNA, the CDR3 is TGCAGTGCTAGGGATCCTCCCTCGGGAGGCTACACCTTC.

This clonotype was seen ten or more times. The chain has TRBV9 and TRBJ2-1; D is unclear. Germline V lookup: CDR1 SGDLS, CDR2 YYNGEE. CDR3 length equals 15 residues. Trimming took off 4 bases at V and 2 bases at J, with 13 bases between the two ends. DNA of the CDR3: TGTGCCAGCAGCAGGAGTAGTGGGGCCTACAATGAGCAGTTCTTC. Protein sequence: CASSRSSGAYNEQFF.

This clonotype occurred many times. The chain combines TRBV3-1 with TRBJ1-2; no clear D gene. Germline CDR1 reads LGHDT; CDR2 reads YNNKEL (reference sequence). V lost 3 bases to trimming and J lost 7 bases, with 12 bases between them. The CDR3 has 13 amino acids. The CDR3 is CASSHGMDGGYTF. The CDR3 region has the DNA TGTGCCAGCAGCCATGGGATGGATGGTGGCTACACCTTC.

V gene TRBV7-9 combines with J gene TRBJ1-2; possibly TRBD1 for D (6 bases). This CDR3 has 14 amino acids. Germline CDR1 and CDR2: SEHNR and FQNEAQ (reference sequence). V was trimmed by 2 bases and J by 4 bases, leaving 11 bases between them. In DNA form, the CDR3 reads TGTGCCAGCAGCTTATCGGGGACAACCTATGGCTACACCTTC. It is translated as CASSLSGTTYGYTF.

The CDR3 spells CASRGTGAYVLTF. The CDR3 DNA reads TGTGCCAGCAGGGGGACAGGTGCTTACGTCCTGACTTTC. This chain connects TRBV2 to TRBJ2-6; 8 bases line up with TRBD1. The CDR3 length is 13 residues. Trimming removed 6 bases from V and 11 bases from J; junction bases left unmatched: 6. From germline, CDR1 is SNHLY and CDR2 FYNNEI. Complete variable domain (other parts from reference TRBV2 and TRBJ2-6): EPEVTQTPSHQVTQMGQEVILRCVPISNHLYFYWYRQILGQKVEFLVSFYNNEISEKSEIFDDQFSVERPDGSNFTLKIRSTKLEDSAMYFCASRGTGAYVLTFGAGSRLTVL.

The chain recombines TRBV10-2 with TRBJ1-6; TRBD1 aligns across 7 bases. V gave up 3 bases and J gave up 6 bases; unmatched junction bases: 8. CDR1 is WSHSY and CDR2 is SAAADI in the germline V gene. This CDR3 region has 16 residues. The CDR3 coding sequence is TGCGCCAGCAGTGACCTGACAGGGATAGGTAATTCACCCCTCCACTTT. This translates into CASSDLTGIGNSPLHF.

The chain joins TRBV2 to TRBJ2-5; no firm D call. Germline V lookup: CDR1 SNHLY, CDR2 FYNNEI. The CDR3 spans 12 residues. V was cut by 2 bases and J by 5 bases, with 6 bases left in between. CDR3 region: CASSELGETQYF. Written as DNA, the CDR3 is TGTGCCAGCAGTGAACTGGGGGAGACCCAGTACTTC.